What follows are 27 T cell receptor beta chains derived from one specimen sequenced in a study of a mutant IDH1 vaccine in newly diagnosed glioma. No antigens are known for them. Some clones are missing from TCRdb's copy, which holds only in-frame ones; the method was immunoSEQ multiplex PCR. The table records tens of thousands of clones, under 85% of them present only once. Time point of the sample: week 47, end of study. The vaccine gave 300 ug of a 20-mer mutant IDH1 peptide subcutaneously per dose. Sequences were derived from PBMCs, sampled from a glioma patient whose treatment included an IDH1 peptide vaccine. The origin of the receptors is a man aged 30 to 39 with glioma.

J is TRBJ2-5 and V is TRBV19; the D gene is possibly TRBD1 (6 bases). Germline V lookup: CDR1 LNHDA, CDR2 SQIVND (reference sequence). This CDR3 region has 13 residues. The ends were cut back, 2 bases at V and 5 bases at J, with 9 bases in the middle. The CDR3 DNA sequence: TGTGCCAGTAGTATACAGGGGCCTGAGACCCAGTACTTC. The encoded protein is CASSIQGPETQYF.

For the CDR3, the DNA is TGTGCCAGCAGTTCCCGGACAGTCCCTACGCAGTATTTT. Translation gives CASSSRTVPTQYF. The chain links TRBV7-2 to TRBJ2-3, with D tentatively TRBD1 (6 bases). Germline-derived CDR1 and CDR2 are SGHTA and FQGNSA. The CDR3 is 13 amino acids. V lost 6 bases and J 8 bases, leaving 15 bases between the germline ends.

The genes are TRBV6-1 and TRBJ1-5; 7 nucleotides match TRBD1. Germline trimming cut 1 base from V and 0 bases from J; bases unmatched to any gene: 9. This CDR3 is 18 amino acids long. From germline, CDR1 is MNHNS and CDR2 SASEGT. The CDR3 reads CASSEGLGQHYSNQPQHF. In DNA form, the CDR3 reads TGTGCCAGCAGTGAAGGGTTGGGACAGCATTATAGCAATCAGCCCCAGCATTTT.

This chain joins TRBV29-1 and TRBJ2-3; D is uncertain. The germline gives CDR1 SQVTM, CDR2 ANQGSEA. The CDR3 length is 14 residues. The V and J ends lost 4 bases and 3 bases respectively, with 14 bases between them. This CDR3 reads CSVALQTNTDTQYF. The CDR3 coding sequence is TGCAGCGTTGCGCTACAGACCAATACAGATACGCAGTATTTT.

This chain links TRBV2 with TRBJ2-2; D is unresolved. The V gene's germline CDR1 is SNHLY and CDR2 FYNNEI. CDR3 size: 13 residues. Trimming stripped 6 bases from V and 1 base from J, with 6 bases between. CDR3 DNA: TGTGCCAGCAGAGCCGAGAACACCGGGGAGCTGTTTTTT. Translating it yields CASRAENTGELFF.

In DNA form, the CDR3 reads TGCGCCAGCAGCTTTGACAGGACTACTGAAGCTTTCTTT. Protein sequence: CASSFDRTTEAFF. This rearrangement joins TRBV5-1 to TRBJ1-1; D may be TRBD1 (6 bases). The V end lost 2 bases, the J end lost 5 bases, and 10 bases lay between the germline ends. Germline values: CDR1 SGHRS, CDR2 YFSETQ. The CDR3 is 13 amino acids. The complete variable domain, with remaining parts taken from reference TRBV5-1 and TRBJ1-1, reads KAGVTQTPRYLIKTRGQQVTLSCSPISGHRSVSWYQQTPGQGLQFLFEYFSETQRNKGNFPGRFSGRQFSNSRSEMNVSTLELGDSALYLCASSFDRTTEAFFGQGTRLTVV.

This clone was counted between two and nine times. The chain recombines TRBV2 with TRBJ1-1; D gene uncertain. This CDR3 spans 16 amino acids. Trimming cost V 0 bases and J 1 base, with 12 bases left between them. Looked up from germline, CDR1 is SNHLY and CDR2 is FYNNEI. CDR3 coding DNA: TGTGCCAGCAGTGAAGCAATGGTTTTGGGGAACACTGAAGCTTTCTTT. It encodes CASSEAMVLGNTEAFF.

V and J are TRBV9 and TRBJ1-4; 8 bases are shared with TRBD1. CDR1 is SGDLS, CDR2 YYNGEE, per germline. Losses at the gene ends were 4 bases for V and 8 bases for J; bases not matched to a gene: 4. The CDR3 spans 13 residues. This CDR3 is CASSQTGEEKLFF. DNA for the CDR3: TGTGCCAGCAGCCAGACAGGGGAAGAAAAACTGTTTTTT. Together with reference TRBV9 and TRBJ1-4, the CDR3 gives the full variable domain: DSGVTQTPKHLITATGQRVTLRCSPRSGDLSVYWYQQSLDQGLQFLIQYYNGEERAKGNILERFSAQQFPDLHSELNLSSLELGDSALYFCASSQTGEEKLFFGSGTQLSVL.

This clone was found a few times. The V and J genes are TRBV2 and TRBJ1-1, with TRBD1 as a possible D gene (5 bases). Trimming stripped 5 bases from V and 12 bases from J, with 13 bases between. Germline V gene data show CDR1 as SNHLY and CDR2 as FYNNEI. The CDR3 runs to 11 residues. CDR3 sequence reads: CASSLAGESFF. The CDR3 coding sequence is TGTGCCAGCAGTTTAGCGGGGGAATCTTTCTTT.

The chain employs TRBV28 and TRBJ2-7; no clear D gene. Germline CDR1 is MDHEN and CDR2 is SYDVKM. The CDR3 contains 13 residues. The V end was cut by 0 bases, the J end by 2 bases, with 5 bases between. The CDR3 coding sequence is TGTGCCAGCAGTTTATGGCCCACCTACGAGCAGTACTTC. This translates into CASSLWPTYEQYF.

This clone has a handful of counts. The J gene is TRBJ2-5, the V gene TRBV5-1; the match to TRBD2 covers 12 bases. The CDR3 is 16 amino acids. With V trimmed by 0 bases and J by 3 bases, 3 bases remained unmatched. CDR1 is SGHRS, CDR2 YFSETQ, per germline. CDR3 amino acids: CASSLEASGGEETQYF. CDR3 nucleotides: TGCGCCAGCAGCTTGGAGGCTAGCGGGGGGGAAGAGACCCAGTACTTC.

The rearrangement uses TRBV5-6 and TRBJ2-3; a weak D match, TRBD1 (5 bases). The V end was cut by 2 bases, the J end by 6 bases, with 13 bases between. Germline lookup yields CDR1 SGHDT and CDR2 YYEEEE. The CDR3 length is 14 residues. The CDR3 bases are TGTGCCAGCAGCTTTTGGGGCGCAATGGATACGCAGTATTTT. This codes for CASSFWGAMDTQYF.

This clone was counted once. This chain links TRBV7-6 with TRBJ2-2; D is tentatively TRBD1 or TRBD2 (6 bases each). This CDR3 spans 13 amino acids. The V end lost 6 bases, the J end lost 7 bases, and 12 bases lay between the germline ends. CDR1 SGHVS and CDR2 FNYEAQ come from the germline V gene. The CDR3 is CASRLGGNGELFF. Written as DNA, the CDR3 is TGTGCCAGCAGACTAGGGGGGAACGGGGAGCTGTTTTTT. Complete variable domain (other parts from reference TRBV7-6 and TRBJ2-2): GAGVSQSPRYKVTKRGQDVALRCDPISGHVSLYWYRQALGQGPEFLTYFNYEAQQDKSGLPNDRFSAERPEGSISTLTIQRTEQRDSAMYRCASRLGGNGELFFGEGSRLTVL.

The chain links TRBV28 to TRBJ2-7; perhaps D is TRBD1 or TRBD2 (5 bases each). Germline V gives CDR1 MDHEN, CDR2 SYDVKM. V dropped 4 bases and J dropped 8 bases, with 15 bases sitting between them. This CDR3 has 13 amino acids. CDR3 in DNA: TGTGCCAGCAGTTCGGGACCCCTCGCGAAGCAGTACTTC. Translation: CASSSGPLAKQYF.

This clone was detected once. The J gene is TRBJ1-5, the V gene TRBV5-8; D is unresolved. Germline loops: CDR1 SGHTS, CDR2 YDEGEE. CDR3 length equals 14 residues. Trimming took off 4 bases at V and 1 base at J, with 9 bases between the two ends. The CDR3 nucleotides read TGTGCCAGCAGCACCGGACGGAGCAATCAGCCCCAGCATTTT. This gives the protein CASSTGRSNQPQHF.

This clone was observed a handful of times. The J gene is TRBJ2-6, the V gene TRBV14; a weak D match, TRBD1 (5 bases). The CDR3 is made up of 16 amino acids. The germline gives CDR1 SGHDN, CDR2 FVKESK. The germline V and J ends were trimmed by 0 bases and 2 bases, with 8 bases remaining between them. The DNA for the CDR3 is TGTGCCAGCAGCCAAGATCAGGGCCCTGGGGCCAACGTCCTGACTTTC. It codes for CASSQDQGPGANVLTF.

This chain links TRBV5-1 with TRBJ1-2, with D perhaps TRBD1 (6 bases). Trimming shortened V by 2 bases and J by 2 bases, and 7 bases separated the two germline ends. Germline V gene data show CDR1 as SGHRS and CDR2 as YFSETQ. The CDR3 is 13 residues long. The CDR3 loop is CASSFQGNYGYTF. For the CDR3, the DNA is TGCGCCAGCAGCTTTCAGGGGAACTATGGCTACACCTTC.

The CDR3 nucleotides read TGTGCCAGCAGTTCTTCACCCGGGGACGAGCAGTACTTC. Encoded protein: CASSSSPGDEQYF. The genes are TRBV28 and TRBJ2-7; D may be TRBD2 (5 bases). V shed 4 bases and J shed 5 bases, with 12 bases lying between them. The CDR3 is 13 residues long. Germline V gene data show CDR1 as MDHEN and CDR2 as SYDVKM.

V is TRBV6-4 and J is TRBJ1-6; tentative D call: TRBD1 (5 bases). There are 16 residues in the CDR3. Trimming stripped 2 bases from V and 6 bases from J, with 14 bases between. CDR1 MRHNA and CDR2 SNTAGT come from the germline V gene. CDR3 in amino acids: CASSDPMTVCNSPLHF. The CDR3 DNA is TGTGCCAGCAGTGACCCCATGACAGTTTGTAATTCACCCCTCCACTTT.

In DNA, the CDR3 is TGTGCCAGCGGGGAGAATTCCTACGAGCAGTACTTC. This sequence encodes CASGENSYEQYF. The chain links TRBV2 to TRBJ2-7; perhaps TRBD2 as D (5 bases). V was clipped by 8 bases and J by 1 base, with 9 bases between them. The CDR3 sequence is 12 residues long. From germline, CDR1 is SNHLY and CDR2 FYNNEI.

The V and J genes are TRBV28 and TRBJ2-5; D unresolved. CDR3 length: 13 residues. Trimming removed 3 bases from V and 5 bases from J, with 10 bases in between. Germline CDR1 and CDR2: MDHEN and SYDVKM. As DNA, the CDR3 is TGTGCCAGCAGTTTGATAAACCCGGAGACCCAGTACTTC. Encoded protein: CASSLINPETQYF.

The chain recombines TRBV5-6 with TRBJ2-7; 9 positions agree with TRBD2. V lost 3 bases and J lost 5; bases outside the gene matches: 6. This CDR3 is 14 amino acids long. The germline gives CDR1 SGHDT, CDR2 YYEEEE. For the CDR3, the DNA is TGTGCCAGCAGCTCCTTCCGGACTAGCGACGAGCAGTACTTC. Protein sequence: CASSSFRTSDEQYF. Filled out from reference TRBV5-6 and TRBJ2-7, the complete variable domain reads DAGVTQSPTHLIKTRGQQVTLRCSPKSGHDTVSWYQQALGQGPQFIFQYYEEEERQRGNFPDRFSGHQFPNYSSELNVNALLLGDSALYLCASSSFRTSDEQYFGPGTRLTVT.

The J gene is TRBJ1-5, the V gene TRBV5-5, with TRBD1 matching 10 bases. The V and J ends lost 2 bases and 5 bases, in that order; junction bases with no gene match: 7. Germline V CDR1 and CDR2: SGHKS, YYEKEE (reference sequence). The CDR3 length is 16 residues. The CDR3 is CASSFTSGQGYQPQHF. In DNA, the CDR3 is TGTGCCAGCAGCTTTACGTCGGGACAGGGGTATCAGCCCCAGCATTTT.

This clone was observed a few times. CDR3 coding DNA: TGTGCCACCAGCGTCGATGCGGTCTGGGACACTGAAGCTTTCTTT. Its protein is CATSVDAVWDTEAFF. V is TRBV15 and J is TRBJ1-1; D is undetermined. The V end lost 5 bases, the J end lost 3 bases, and 16 bases lay between the germline ends. The CDR3 is made up of 15 amino acids. Germline V gene data show CDR1 as LNHNV and CDR2 as YYDKDF (reference sequence).

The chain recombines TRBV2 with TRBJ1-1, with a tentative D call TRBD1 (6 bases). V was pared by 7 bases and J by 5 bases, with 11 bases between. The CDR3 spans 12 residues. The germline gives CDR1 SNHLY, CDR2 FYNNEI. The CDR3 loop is CASIGRGTEAFF. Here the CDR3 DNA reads TGTGCCAGCATCGGCAGGGGAACTGAAGCTTTCTTT.

CDR3 bases: TGTGCCAGCAGCGCTAGGGACAGGGTAAATCAGCCCCAGCATTTT. Its translation: CASSARDRVNQPQHF. This chain connects TRBV5-6 to TRBJ1-5; TRBD1 matches at 9 bases. After removal of 4 bases from V and 4 bases from J, the junction contained 6 bases not matched to a gene. The germline V gene has CDR1 SGHDT and CDR2 YYEEEE. The CDR3 covers 15 residues.

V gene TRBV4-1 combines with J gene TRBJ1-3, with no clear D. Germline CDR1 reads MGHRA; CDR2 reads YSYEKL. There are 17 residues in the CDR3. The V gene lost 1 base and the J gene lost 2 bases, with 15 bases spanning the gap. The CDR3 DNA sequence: TGCGCCAGCAGCCAAGGAGACCGCCCAGGACCTGGAAACACCATATATTTT. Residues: CASSQGDRPGPGNTIYF.